This entry is about one TCR beta chain. From germline, CDR1 is MNHEY and CDR2 SVGAGI. This CDR3 contains 15 residues. Trimming left V 4 bases short and J 6 bases short, with 16 bases between. The data were taken from a study of blood T cells in healthy people across ages. A sample-barcoded 5' primer and a J-beta primer mix were used in a second PCR of roughly 7 to 12 cycles. TCRdb called the 5' RACE reads again in MiXCR, with one record for every CDR3 protein. The data hold approximately 800,000 distinct CDR3 sequences, with about three fifths observed a single time. V gene TRBV6-5 combines with J gene TRBJ2-1; D is unclear. Sequenced material: blood. This clonotype was sampled from a man younger than 45 in good health. CDR3 nucleotide sequence: TGTGCCAGCAGTTCCCTGGAAGGGTCCCCCAATGAGCAGTTCTTC. Amino acid sequence: CASSSLEGSPNEQFF.